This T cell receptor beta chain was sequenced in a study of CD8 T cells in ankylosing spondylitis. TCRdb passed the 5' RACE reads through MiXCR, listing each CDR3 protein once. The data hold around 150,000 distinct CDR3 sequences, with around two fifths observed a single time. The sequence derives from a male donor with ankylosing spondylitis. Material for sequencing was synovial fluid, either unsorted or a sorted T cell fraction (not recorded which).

The CDR3 DNA is TGTGCCATCAGTGGAGTAGCGGGGGGGCATGAGACCCAGTACTTC. This translates into CAISGVAGGHETQYF. The chain links TRBV10-3 to TRBJ2-5; TRBD2 matches 11 bases. V was pared by 4 bases and J by 5 bases, with 6 bases of the junction left unmatched. The CDR3 loop spans 15 amino acids. The germline CDR1 and CDR2 sequences are ENHRY and SYGVKD.